A single sample gave rise to the 18 T cell receptor beta chains below, sequenced in a study of blood T cell repertoires in COVID-19 (TCRdb year 2020). Receptor amplification or capture employed the immunoSEQ multiplex PCR assay. Held by TCRdb, this immuneACCESS table contains in-frame sequences only and omits some clones. Under half of the omission traces to an unresolved V gene where checked; the cause of the rest is unknown. The sample records hundreds of thousands of clones, more than 75% of which are singletons. Of the sample, under 2.5% is held by the ten largest clones. Sequencing was performed on PBMCs or T cells enriched from blood (not recorded which). The receptors shown here come from a woman aged 60 to 75 in a cohort exposed to, infected with or recovered from COVID-19 (not recorded which).

The chain uses TRBV4-2 and TRBJ2-1; 12 positions agree with TRBD2. The CDR3 length is 17 residues. After removal of 0 bases from V and 6 bases from J, the junction contained 6 bases not matched to a gene. CDR1 is LGHNA, CDR2 YNFKEQ, per germline. CDR3 in DNA: TGTGCCAGCAGCCAAGAGCAAGCTAGCGGGAGGGGCAATGAGCAGTTCTTC. It codes for CASSQEQASGRGNEQFF.

The table lists this clone with many counts. The J gene is TRBJ2-7, the V gene TRBV30; no firm D call. Trimming stripped 0 bases from V and 6 bases from J, with 12 bases between. The germline gives CDR1 GTSNPN, CDR2 SVGIG (reference sequence). This CDR3 comprises 13 residues. CDR3 residues: CAWSVEASSEQYF. CDR3 DNA: TGTGCCTGGAGTGTAGAGGCGAGTTCCGAGCAGTACTTC.

The table lists this clone with a count of one. The chain carries TRBV27 and TRBJ2-2; weak D call: TRBD2 (6 bases). Germline V gene lookup returns CDR1 MNHEY and CDR2 SMNVEV (reference sequence). The CDR3 totals 16 residues. Deletions cut 1 base from V and 2 bases from J, with 11 bases between. The CDR3 DNA reads TGTGCCAGCAGTTTATATTCGCGGGGCAACACCGGGGAGCTGTTTTTT. The encoded protein is CASSLYSRGNTGELFF.

Note on this clone: The sample contains more than one DNA sequence encoding this CDR3. The chain employs TRBV24-1 and TRBJ1-1; 9 nucleotides match TRBD1. The CDR3 totals 13 residues. The germline gives CDR1 KGHDR, CDR2 SFDVKD. Trimming took 5 bases from V and 5 from J; bases not matched to a gene: 2. CDR3 in amino acids: CATSGTGETEAFF. The CDR3 DNA is TGTGCCACCAGTGGGACAGGGGAAACTGAAGCTTTCTTT.

In regard to this clone: In the same sample, other DNA sequences code for this CDR3. J is TRBJ1-6 and V is TRBV5-1, with a weak D call TRBD1 (5 bases). The CDR3 loop spans 14 amino acids. Deletions cut 0 bases from V and 6 bases from J, with 7 bases between. Per the germline V gene, CDR1 is SGHRS and CDR2 is YFSETQ. The CDR3 region has the DNA TGCGCCAGCAGCTTGGCCGGGGGTAATTCACCCCTCCACTTT. Its protein is CASSLAGGNSPLHF. Complete variable domain (other parts from reference TRBV5-1 and TRBJ1-6): KAGVTQTPRYLIKTRGQQVTLSCSPISGHRSVSWYQQTPGQGLQFLFEYFSETQRNKGNFPGRFSGRQFSNSRSEMNVSTLELGDSALYLCASSLAGGNSPLHFGNGTRLTVT.

The chain recombines TRBV5-4 with TRBJ2-1, with 11 nucleotides matching TRBD2. Germline V gene lookup returns CDR1 SGHNT and CDR2 YYREEE (reference sequence). The CDR3 spans 17 residues. With 4 bases clipped from V and 9 bases from J, the junction kept 15 bases outside the gene matches. Here the CDR3 DNA reads TGTGCCAGCAGCAAAGGACTAGCGGGTTCCCCTGCTGGTGAGCAGTTCTTC. It yields the protein CASSKGLAGSPAGEQFF.

The V call is TRBV27, the J call TRBJ2-1; a weak D match, TRBD2 (6 bases). The CDR3 extends over 14 amino acids. The germline gives CDR1 MNHEY, CDR2 SMNVEV (reference sequence). Trimming took off 4 bases at V and 3 bases at J, with 10 bases between the two ends. CDR3 DNA sequence: TGTGCCAGCAGTTCAGCGGGTCACTACAATGAGCAGTTCTTC. This gives the protein CASSSAGHYNEQFF.

The chain employs TRBV7-8 and TRBJ2-5; 8 bases map to TRBD2. V gave up 5 bases and J gave up 4 bases; unmatched junction bases: 0. The CDR3 totals 12 residues. CDR1 is SGHVS and CDR2 is FQNEAQ in the germline V gene. In DNA form, the CDR3 reads TGTGCCAGCAGCCGGGGGGGAGAGACCCAGTACTTC. Residues: CASSRGGETQYF.

This clone was seen only once. V gene TRBV30 combines with J gene TRBJ1-6; 9 bases map to TRBD1. Trimming cost V 2 bases and J 0 bases; bases outside gene matches: 8. The CDR3 sequence is 18 residues long. Per germline, CDR1 GTSNPN and CDR2 SVGIG (reference sequence). The CDR3 nucleotides read TGTGCCTGGAGTTCGGGACAGGGTAAAAGCTCCTATAATTCACCCCTCCACTTT. Protein product: CAWSSGQGKSSYNSPLHF.

This sequence joins TRBV30 and TRBJ1-5; tentatively, D is TRBD1 (5 bases). The V end lost 0 bases, the J end lost 4 bases, and 10 bases lay between the germline ends. The V gene's germline CDR1 is GTSNPN and CDR2 SVGIG (reference sequence). The CDR3 extends over 14 amino acids. This chain's CDR3 is CAWSVAQGNQPQHF. Written as DNA, the CDR3 is TGTGCCTGGAGTGTTGCGCAGGGTAATCAGCCCCAGCATTTT. The whole variable domain, remainder taken from reference TRBV30 and TRBJ1-5, is SQTIHQWPATLVQPVGSPLSLECTVEGTSNPNLYWYRQAAGRGLQLLFYSVGIGQISSEVPQNLSASRPQDRQFILSSKKLLLSDSGFYLCAWSVAQGNQPQHFGDGTRLSIL.

This chain joins TRBV7-3 and TRBJ2-1; 9 bases match TRBD2. This CDR3 has 15 amino acids. The germline V gene has CDR1 SGHTA and CDR2 FQGTGA. V lost 3 bases, J lost 6 bases, and 6 bases stayed unmatched. Here the CDR3 DNA reads TGTGCCAGCAGCTTTTTAGCGGGAGTCCCCAATGAGCAGTTCTTC. This gives the protein CASSFLAGVPNEQFF.

This clone was counted once. Additional DNA sequences in this sample encode the identical CDR3. The chain has TRBV18 and TRBJ2-1; tentatively, D is TRBD2 (5 bases). The V gene's germline CDR1 is KGHSH and CDR2 LQKENI. Trimming removed 3 bases from V and 0 bases from J, with 9 bases in between. The CDR3 loop spans 15 amino acids. The CDR3 DNA follows: TGTGCCAGCTCACCTAGCGCAAGCTCCTACAATGAGCAGTTCTTC. Translating it yields CASSPSASSYNEQFF. The full variable domain, with the rest looked up from reference TRBV18 and TRBJ2-1, is NAGVMQNPRHLVRRRGQEARLRCSPMKGHSHVYWYRQLPEEGLKFMVYLQKENIIDESGMPKERFSAEFPKEGPSILRIQQVVRGDSAAYFCASSPSASSYNEQFFGPGTRLTVL.

This clone was counted between two and nine times. The V gene is TRBV11-3, the J gene TRBJ2-1, with a possible D match to TRBD1 (6 bases). V was clipped by 1 base and J by 6 bases, with 10 bases between them. Per germline, CDR1 SGHNT and CDR2 YENEEA. The CDR3 sequence is 14 residues long. CDR3 DNA: TGTGCCAGCAGCTTAGCCGGACAGCTCAATGAGCAGTTCTTC. It codes for CASSLAGQLNEQFF.

The chain recombines TRBV3-1 (or the pseudogene TRBV3-2) with TRBJ1-6; D gene uncertain. Deletions cut 0 bases from V and 9 bases from J, with 9 bases between. The CDR3 length is 14 residues. Germline loops: CDR1 LGHDT, CDR2 YNNKEL (reference sequence). The CDR3 here is CASSQDVLFSPLHF. The CDR3 nucleotides read TGTGCCAGCAGCCAAGATGTTCTCTTTTCACCCCTCCACTTT.

V and J are TRBV7-2 and TRBJ2-5; 11 nucleotides align to TRBD1. V lost 3 bases to trimming and J lost 7 bases; unmatched junction nucleotides: 7. Per the germline V gene, CDR1 is SGHTA and CDR2 is FQGNSA. The CDR3 runs to 15 residues. The CDR3 DNA is TGTGCCAGCAGCTTTACTGGACAGGGGGCCGGGACCCAGTACTTC. Translated, it gives CASSFTGQGAGTQYF. Full variable domain (outside the CDR3, taken from reference TRBV7-2 and TRBJ2-5): GAGVSQSPSNKVTEKGKDVELRCDPISGHTALYWYRQSLGQGLEFLIYFQGNSAPDKSGLPSDRFSAERTGGSVSTLTIQRTQQEDSAVYLCASSFTGQGAGTQYFGPGTRLLVL.

The chain carries TRBV7-3 and TRBJ2-3, with TRBD2 identical over 11 bases. Trimming at V came to 5 bases and at J to 4 bases, leaving 5 bases not matched to a gene. CDR1 is SGHTA and CDR2 is FQGTGA in the germline V gene. The CDR3 runs to 15 residues. The chain's CDR3 is CASSGTSGSSDTQYF. CDR3 nucleotide sequence: TGTGCCAGCAGCGGCACTAGCGGGAGTTCAGATACGCAGTATTTT.

The CDR3: CASSTPWVAGDETQYF. In DNA form, the CDR3 reads TGTGCCAGCAGCACCCCCTGGGTAGCGGGAGACGAGACCCAGTACTTC. The chain is built from TRBV28 and TRBJ2-5, with 9 bases that match TRBD2. From germline, CDR1 is MDHEN and CDR2 SYDVKM. The CDR3 covers 16 residues. J gave up 5 bases and V 6 bases, and 13 bases lay outside the gene matches.

The J gene is TRBJ1-2, the V gene TRBV7-9; no reliable D call. There are 14 residues in the CDR3. Trimming pared 4 bases from V and 8 bases from J, leaving 17 bases between. Per the germline V gene, CDR1 is SEHNR and CDR2 is FQNEAQ (reference sequence). CDR3 DNA: TGTGCCAGCAGCTCCCATTATTTGGAGAGAGGCTACACCTTC. Residues: CASSSHYLERGYTF. Filled out from reference TRBV7-9 and TRBJ1-2, the complete variable domain reads DTGVSQNPRHKITKRGQNVTFRCDPISEHNRLYWYRQTLGQGPEFLTYFQNEAQLEKSRLLSDRFSAERPKGSFSTLEIQRTEQGDSAMYLCASSSHYLERGYTFGSGTRLTVV.